Shown below are 10 T cell receptor beta chains from a single sample sequenced in a study of Ad26.COV2.S vaccination and SARS-CoV-2 variants. Documented treatment: over 15 received Ad26.COV2.S at low or high dose, single or two shots; a few received placebo; per-sample allocation not given. Specimens were obtained on day 63 following the first vaccine or placebo injection. Only in-frame clones appear in the TCRdb table, and some are missing; sequencing was by immunoSEQ multiplex PCR. Among more than 300,000 clones listed, around 84% were seen once. The sample was peripheral blood, taken in a trial of Ad26.COV2.S vaccine versus placebo. The receptors shown here come from a person between 18 and 65 years old who received the Ad26.COV2.S COVID-19 vaccine or a placebo.

The V call is TRBV7-9, the J call TRBJ1-5; no firm D call. V was trimmed by 5 bases and J by 0 bases, leaving 2 bases between them. In germline, CDR1 is SEHNR, CDR2 FQNEAQ (reference sequence). This CDR3 comprises 12 residues. CDR3 residues: CASSRSNQPQHF. The CDR3 DNA reads TGTGCCAGCAGCCGTAGCAATCAGCCCCAGCATTTT. Full variable domain (remainder filled in from reference TRBV7-9 and TRBJ1-5): DTGVSQNPRHKITKRGQNVTFRCDPISEHNRLYWYRQTLGQGPEFLTYFQNEAQLEKSRLLSDRFSAERPKGSFSTLEIQRTEQGDSAMYLCASSRSNQPQHFGDGTRLSIL.

The chain couples TRBV4-3 to TRBJ1-6; D is unclear. The CDR3 extends over 14 amino acids. Germline V CDR1 and CDR2: LGHNA, YSLEER. V was shortened by 4 bases and J by 9 bases, with 13 bases between the two germline ends. This chain's CDR3 is CASSPGIVGSPLHF. DNA of the CDR3: TGCGCCAGCAGCCCGGGGATAGTTGGTTCACCCCTCCACTTT.

V and J are TRBV7-2 and TRBJ1-5; the D gene is possibly TRBD1 (6 bases). CDR1 is SGHTA and CDR2 is FQGNSA in the germline V gene. The CDR3 is 14 amino acids. V lost 4 bases and J 5 bases, leaving 12 bases between the germline ends. The CDR3 DNA follows: TGTGCCAGCAGCTACTACAGGGCCGATCAGCCCCAGCATTTT. The encoded protein is CASSYYRADQPQHF.

The chain uses TRBV3-1 (or the pseudogene TRBV3-2) and TRBJ2-7; a possible D gene is TRBD1 (6 bases). V dropped 5 bases and J dropped 3 bases, with 14 bases sitting between them. The CDR3 loop spans 14 amino acids. From germline, CDR1 is LGHDT and CDR2 YNNKEL (reference sequence). The CDR3 spells CASSSRTVIYEQYF. The CDR3 DNA reads as TGTGCCAGCAGCTCCCGGACAGTAATCTACGAGCAGTACTTC.

This chain connects TRBV7-6 to TRBJ2-6, with unresolved D. This CDR3 is built from 16 residues. Germline V gives CDR1 SGHVS, CDR2 FNYEAQ. CDR3 protein: CAAREVSPSGANVLTF. CDR3 DNA: TGTGCAGCAAGAGAGGTCTCCCCCTCTGGGGCCAACGTCCTGACTTTC.

This chain connects TRBV5-1 to TRBJ1-1; no definite D call. The V and J ends lost 1 base and 3 bases respectively, with 10 bases between them. The germline CDR1 and CDR2 sequences are SGHRS and YFSETQ. CDR3 length: 14 residues. The CDR3 DNA sequence: TGCGCCAGCAGCTTGAACGACGGAGACACTGAAGCTTTCTTT. This gives the protein CASSLNDGDTEAFF.

For the CDR3, the DNA is TGTGCCAGCAGTATAGGGGCCGGGGAGCTGTTTTTT. It encodes CASSIGAGELFF. This chain uses TRBV11-3 with TRBJ2-2; D may be TRBD1 (5 bases). The V end was cut by 6 bases, the J end by 6 bases, with 8 bases between. The CDR3 is made up of 12 amino acids. Germline V gene data show CDR1 as SGHNT and CDR2 as YENEEA.

The genes are TRBV1 and TRBJ1-2; the table names TRBD1, a call not compared with the DNA. TRBV1 is listed as a pseudogene. CDR3 size: 15 residues. Here the CDR3 DNA reads TGCACCAGCAGCCAGAAACCGGGACATTTGGCTGGCTACACCTTC. Translating it yields CTSSQKPGHLAGYTF.

A remark on this clone: The same CDR3 arises from other DNA sequences in this sample as well. The chain recombines TRBV5-1 with TRBJ2-3, with D hard to call. The length of the CDR3 is 13 residues. The germline gives CDR1 SGHRS, CDR2 YFSETQ. V lost 0 bases, J lost 1 base, and 3 bases lay in between. CDR3 DNA: TGCGCCAGCAGCTTGGGAGGCACAGATACGCAGTATTTT. Its protein product is CASSLGGTDTQYF.

The V and J genes are TRBV5-4 and TRBJ1-6; 7 positions match TRBD1. Per the germline V gene, CDR1 is SGHNT and CDR2 is YYREEE (reference sequence). This CDR3 region has 16 residues. The ends lost 5 bases at V and 7 bases at J; junction bases unmatched: 12. CDR3 amino acids: CASRPDPGQSNSPLHF. The CDR3 coding sequence is TGTGCCAGCAGGCCCGATCCGGGACAGTCAAATTCACCCCTCCACTTT.